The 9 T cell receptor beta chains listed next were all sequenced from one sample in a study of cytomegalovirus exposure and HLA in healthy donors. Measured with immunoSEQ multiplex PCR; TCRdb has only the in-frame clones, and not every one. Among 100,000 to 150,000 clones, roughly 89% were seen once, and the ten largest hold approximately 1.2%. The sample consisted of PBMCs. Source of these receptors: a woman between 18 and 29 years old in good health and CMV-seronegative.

This CDR3 reads CASSPEQGMNTEAFF. The CDR3 DNA is TGTGCCAGCTCACCCGAACAGGGGATGAACACTGAAGCTTTCTTT. The chain combines TRBV18 with TRBJ1-1; 7 bases line up with TRBD1. Germline-derived CDR1 and CDR2 are KGHSH and LQKENI. CDR3 length equals 15 residues. V was clipped by 3 bases and J by 0 bases; unmatched bases: 4.

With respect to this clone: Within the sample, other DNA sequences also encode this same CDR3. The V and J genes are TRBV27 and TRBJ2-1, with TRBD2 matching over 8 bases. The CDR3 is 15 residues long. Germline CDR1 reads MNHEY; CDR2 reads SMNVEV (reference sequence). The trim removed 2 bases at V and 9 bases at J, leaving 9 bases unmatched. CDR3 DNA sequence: TGTGCCAGCAGTTTAACGGGGCGGGGGGCGGGTGAGCAGTTCTTC. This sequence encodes CASSLTGRGAGEQFF.

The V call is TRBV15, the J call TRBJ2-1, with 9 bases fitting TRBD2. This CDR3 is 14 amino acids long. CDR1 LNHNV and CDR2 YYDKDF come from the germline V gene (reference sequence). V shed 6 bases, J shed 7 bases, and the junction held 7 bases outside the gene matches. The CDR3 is CATSEGLARNEQFF. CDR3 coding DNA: TGTGCCACCAGTGAAGGACTAGCGAGGAATGAGCAGTTCTTC.

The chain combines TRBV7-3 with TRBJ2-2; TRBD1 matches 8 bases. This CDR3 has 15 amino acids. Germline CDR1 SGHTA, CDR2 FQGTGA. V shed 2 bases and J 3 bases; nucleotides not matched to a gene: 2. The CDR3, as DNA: TGTGCCAGCAGCTTACCGACAGGGGACACCGGGGAGCTGTTTTTT. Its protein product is CASSLPTGDTGELFF.

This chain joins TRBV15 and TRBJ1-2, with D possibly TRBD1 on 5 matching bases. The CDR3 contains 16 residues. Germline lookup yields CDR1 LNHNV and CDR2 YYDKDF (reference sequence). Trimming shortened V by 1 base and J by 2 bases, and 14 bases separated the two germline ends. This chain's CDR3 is CATSRVGGEANYGYTF. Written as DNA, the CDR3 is TGTGCCACCAGCAGAGTGGGGGGGGAGGCCAACTATGGCTACACCTTC.

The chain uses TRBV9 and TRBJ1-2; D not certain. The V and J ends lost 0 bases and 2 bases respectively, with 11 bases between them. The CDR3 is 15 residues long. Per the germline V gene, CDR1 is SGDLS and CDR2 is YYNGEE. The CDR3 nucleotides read TGTGCCAGCAGCGTAGTTTCAACAGTCAACTATGGCTACACCTTC. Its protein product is CASSVVSTVNYGYTF. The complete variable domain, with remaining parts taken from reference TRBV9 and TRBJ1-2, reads DSGVTQTPKHLITATGQRVTLRCSPRSGDLSVYWYQQSLDQGLQFLIQYYNGEERAKGNILERFSAQQFPDLHSELNLSSLELGDSALYFCASSVVSTVNYGYTFGSGTRLTVV.

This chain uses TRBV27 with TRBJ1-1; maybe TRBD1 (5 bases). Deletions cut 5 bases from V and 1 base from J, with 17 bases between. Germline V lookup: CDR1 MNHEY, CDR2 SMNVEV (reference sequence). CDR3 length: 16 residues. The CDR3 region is CASSTRGMGPNTEAFF. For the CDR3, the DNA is TGTGCCAGCAGTACCCGGGGGATGGGTCCGAACACTGAAGCTTTCTTT.

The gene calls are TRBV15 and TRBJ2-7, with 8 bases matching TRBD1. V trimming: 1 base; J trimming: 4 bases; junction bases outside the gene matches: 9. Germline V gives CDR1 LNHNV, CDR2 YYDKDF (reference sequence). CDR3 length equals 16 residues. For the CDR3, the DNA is TGTGCCACCAGCAGAGGCCCCGGGACAGGAGATTACGAGCAGTACTTC. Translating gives CATSRGPGTGDYEQYF.

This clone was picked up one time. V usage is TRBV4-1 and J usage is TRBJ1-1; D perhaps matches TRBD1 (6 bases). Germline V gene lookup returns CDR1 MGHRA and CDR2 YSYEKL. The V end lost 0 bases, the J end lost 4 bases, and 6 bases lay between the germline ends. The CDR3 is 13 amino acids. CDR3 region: CASSQDRGTEAFF. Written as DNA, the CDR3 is TGCGCCAGCAGCCAAGACAGGGGCACTGAAGCTTTCTTT.